The clone carrying this T cell receptor beta chain was observed once. The germline V gene encodes CDR1 SGHRS and CDR2 YFSETQ. The length of the CDR3 is 15 residues. V was trimmed by 4 bases and J by 8 bases, leaving 21 bases between them. The sample is drawn from a study of blood T cell repertoires in COVID-19. Using immunoSEQ multiplex PCR, the repertoire was profiled, and TCRdb retains in-frame clones only, with some absent. The data contain fewer than 120,000 clones, approximately 67% of them seen just once; the ten biggest clones take up under 10%. The TCR originated in a woman aged 55-69 years with acute or convalescent COVID-19. The chain has TRBV5-1 and TRBJ1-1; a weak D match, TRBD1 (5 bases). Specimen: peripheral blood. This CDR3 reads CASSPQGGGNREAFF. The DNA for the CDR3 is TGCGCCAGCAGCCCTCAGGGAGGAGGAAATCGGGAAGCTTTCTTT. The full variable domain, completed using reference TRBV5-1 and TRBJ1-1, is KAGVTQTPRYLIKTRGQQVTLSCSPISGHRSVSWYQQTPGQGLQFLFEYFSETQRNKGNFPGRFSGRQFSNSRSEMNVSTLELGDSALYLCASSPQGGGNREAFFGQGTRLTVV.